A single sample is the source of the 2 T cell receptor beta chains below, sequenced in a study of T cell responses to AZD1222 COVID-19 vaccine. Sequencing used immunoSEQ multiplex PCR; TCRdb keeps in-frame clones, though not all of them. The table lists around 100,000 clones, around nine tenths of them singletons, with roughly 15% in the top ten. Sample: peripheral blood, taken on day 0 of AZD1222 vaccination. These receptors all come from an adult in good health.

The chain combines TRBV18 with TRBJ2-3; 7 bases fit TRBD1. This CDR3 is 15 amino acids long. Germline assignment: CDR1 KGHSH and CDR2 LQKENI. Unmatched junction bases numbered 6, after V lost 4 bases and J lost 2 bases. For the CDR3, the DNA is TGTGCCAGCTCACGTCGGGGACAGAACACAGATACGCAGTATTTT. It translates to CASSRRGQNTDTQYF.

The chain is built from TRBV20-1 and TRBJ2-5; tentatively, D is TRBD2 (6 bases). The CDR3 totals 11 residues. Trimming removed 8 bases from V and 7 bases from J, with 14 bases in between. CDR1 is DFQATT and CDR2 is SNEGSKA in the germline V gene (reference sequence). In DNA, the CDR3 is TGCAGTCCCTCGCCCGGGGGGACCCAGTACTTC. It codes for CSPSPGGTQYF.